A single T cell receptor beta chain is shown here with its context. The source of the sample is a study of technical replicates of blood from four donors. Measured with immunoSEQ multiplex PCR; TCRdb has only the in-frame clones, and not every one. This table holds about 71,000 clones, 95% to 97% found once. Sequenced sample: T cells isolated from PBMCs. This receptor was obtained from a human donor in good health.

CDR3 residues: CASSALGLAGGQSNEQFF. The DNA of the CDR3 is TGTGCCAGTAGTGCCTTGGGGCTAGCGGGGGGGCAGTCCAATGAGCAGTTCTTC. V and J are TRBV19 and TRBJ2-1, with 12 bases identical to TRBD2. CDR3 length: 18 residues. Looked up from germline, CDR1 is LNHDA and CDR2 is SQIVND (reference sequence). After removal of 5 bases from V and 6 bases from J, the junction contained 14 bases not matched to a gene.